The next 9 T cell receptor beta chains were all read from a single sample in a study of CD4 T cells in relation to SARS-CoV-2 and coronaviruses. Antigens of these TCRs are unknown. The unexposed donors gave CD4+ T cells in about 2011-2018, prior to COVID-19. CD4+ T cells were isolated from the cells after more than 8 days of culture. Using immunoSEQ multiplex PCR, the repertoire was profiled, and TCRdb retains in-frame clones only, with some absent. In the table there are about 29,000 clones, roughly 76% of which are singletons. Sample: CD4+ T cells from PBMCs, cultured in vitro. The receptors come from a human donor in good health.

The J gene is TRBJ2-5, the V gene TRBV29-1, with D possibly being TRBD2 (6 bases). Trimming removed 4 bases at V and 3 bases at J, with 9 bases between. CDR3 length: 12 amino acids. Germline V lookup: CDR1 SQVTM, CDR2 ANQGSEA. The CDR3 nucleotides are TGCAGCGTTGGTCTAGCGAAAGAGACCCAGTACTTC. Its protein product is CSVGLAKETQYF.

CDR3: CASSLVGGTSGANVLTF. The CDR3 DNA reads as TGTGCCAGCAGCTTAGTGGGCGGTACCTCTGGGGCCAACGTCCTGACTTTC. The chain carries TRBV7-2 and TRBJ2-6; no clear D. Germline values: CDR1 SGHTA, CDR2 FQGNSA. V lost 1 base, J lost 0 bases, and 10 bases lay in between. The CDR3 consists of 17 residues. Full variable domain (outside the CDR3, taken from reference TRBV7-2 and TRBJ2-6): GAGVSQSPSNKVTEKGKDVELRCDPISGHTALYWYRQSLGQGLEFLIYFQGNSAPDKSGLPSDRFSAERTGGSVSTLTIQRTQQEDSAVYLCASSLVGGTSGANVLTFGAGSRLTVL.

In its sample, this clone was seen once. The chain is built from TRBV10-1 and TRBJ2-1; 10 nucleotides agree with TRBD1. Germline V gene sequence: CDR1 WNHNN, CDR2 SYGVQD (reference sequence). The ends lost 4 bases at V and 4 bases at J; junction bases unmatched: 7. The CDR3 covers 16 residues. CDR3 region: CASSVTGGQGYNEQFF. In DNA form, the CDR3 reads TGCGCCAGCAGTGTTACAGGGGGACAGGGGTACAATGAGCAGTTCTTC.

The chain carries TRBV24-1 and TRBJ2-3, with D possibly matching TRBD2 (7 bases). This CDR3 region has 13 residues. Trimming removed 9 bases at V and 5 bases at J, with 14 bases between. CDR1 is KGHDR and CDR2 is SFDVKD in the germline V gene. DNA for the CDR3: TGTGCCACCCTCCGGGGGGCTGGAGATACGCAGTATTTT. It yields the protein CATLRGAGDTQYF.

This clone was picked up one time. The chain is built from TRBV7-2 and TRBJ2-3; 8 bases align to TRBD1. Germline V gives CDR1 SGHTA, CDR2 FQGNSA. V shed 3 bases, J shed 4 bases, and the junction held 6 bases outside the gene matches. CDR3 length equals 15 residues. For the CDR3, the DNA is TGTGCCAGCAGCTTTACCAGGGGGCGCGCAGATACGCAGTATTTT. This encodes CASSFTRGRADTQYF.

This sequence joins TRBV5-5 and TRBJ1-3; possible D gene TRBD1, 6 bases. CDR3 length equals 15 residues. Germline V gene lookup returns CDR1 SGHKS and CDR2 YYEKEE (reference sequence). Between the trimmed V and J ends, which lost 4 bases and 0 bases, there was a span of 11 bases. CDR3 DNA: TGTGCCAGCAGCACCGACAGGAACTCTGGAAACACCATATATTTT. Its protein is CASSTDRNSGNTIYF.

This chain connects TRBV7-9 to TRBJ2-1; TRBD2 might be the D (7 bases). The CDR3 length is 15 residues. The germline gives CDR1 SEHNR, CDR2 FQNEAQ (reference sequence). V was pared by 5 bases and J by 2 bases, with 13 bases between. The CDR3, as DNA: TGTGCCAGCAGCCGTGGGGGGGGCGCCTACAATGAGCAGTTCTTC. Translating gives CASSRGGGAYNEQFF.

V is TRBV27 and J is TRBJ2-7, with D perhaps matching TRBD2 (5 bases). CDR1 and CDR2 from the germline V gene are MNHEY and SMNVEV (reference sequence). This CDR3 contains 12 residues. Trimming pared 8 bases from V and 6 bases from J, leaving 14 bases between. The CDR3 region has the DNA TGTGCCAGCGGCCCACGACGGGGCGAGCAGTACTTC. Its protein is CASGPRRGEQYF.

This chain joins TRBV29-1 and TRBJ1-1, with D possibly matching TRBD1 (5 bases). The CDR3 loop spans 14 amino acids. Trimming removed 6 bases at V and 1 base at J, with 15 bases between. Germline V gene sequence: CDR1 SQVTM, CDR2 ANQGSEA. The CDR3 spells CSVEAGRRNTEAFF. The CDR3 coding sequence is TGCAGCGTGGAGGCGGGGCGGAGGAACACTGAAGCTTTCTTT.